These 25 T cell receptor beta chains came from one sample sequenced in a study of blood T cell repertoires in COVID-19. The protocol was immunoSEQ multiplex PCR, while the TCRdb copy is restricted to in-frame clones and leaves out a portion. The sample includes approximately 260,000 clones, around nine tenths of them seen just once. Sequencing was performed on peripheral blood. The receptors originated from a woman aged 40 to 50 who had recovered from COVID-19.

V is TRBV19 and J is TRBJ2-7; TRBD2 might be the D (6 bases). Germline V lookup: CDR1 LNHDA, CDR2 SQIVND (reference sequence). The CDR3 has 14 residues. V gave up 5 bases and J gave up 5 bases, with 16 bases separating them. The CDR3 reads CASSPLAGNHEQYF. Here the CDR3 DNA reads TGTGCCAGTAGTCCCTTGGCGGGGAACCACGAGCAGTACTTC. The full variable domain, its missing parts supplied by reference TRBV19 and TRBJ2-7, is DGGITQSPKYLFRKEGQNVTLSCEQNLNHDAMYWYRQDPGQGLRLIYYSQIVNDFQKGDIAEGYSVSREKKESFPLTVTSAQKNPTAFYLCASSPLAGNHEQYFGPGTRLTVT.

This clone appeared a single time. The genes are TRBV3-1 (or the pseudogene TRBV3-2) and TRBJ2-2; TRBD1 might be the D (6 bases). This CDR3 has 20 residues. V shed 1 base and J shed 0 bases, with 21 bases lying between them. Germline assignment: CDR1 LGHDT and CDR2 YNNKEL (reference sequence). CDR3 in DNA: TGTGCCAGCAGCCAAGTCCGTGCAGGGGCCTTGTTCGCGAACACCGGGGAGCTGTTTTTT. Its translation is CASSQVRAGALFANTGELFF.

This chain connects TRBV11-3 to TRBJ2-7, with 7 positions matching TRBD2. V was clipped by 1 base and J by 5 bases; unmatched bases: 2. The CDR3 sequence is 13 residues long. Germline values: CDR1 SGHNT, CDR2 YENEEA. In nucleotides, the CDR3 is TGTGCCAGCAGCTTAGGTGGGAGGGACGAGCAGTACTTC. Encoded protein: CASSLGGRDEQYF. The variable domain in full, with the rest retrieved from reference TRBV11-3 and TRBJ2-7, is EAGVVQSPRYKIIEKKQPVAFWCNPISGHNTLYWYLQNLGQGPELLIRYENEEAVDDSQLPKDRFSAERLKGVDSTLKIQPAELGDSAVYLCASSLGGRDEQYFGPGTRLTVT.

The chain recombines TRBV7-3 with TRBJ1-1; perhaps TRBD1 as D (6 bases). The CDR3 contains 14 residues. Trimming stripped 4 bases from V and 4 bases from J, with 13 bases between. The V gene's germline CDR1 is SGHTA and CDR2 FQGTGA. CDR3 nucleotides: TGTGCCAGCAGCTCCGTGGCAGGGGTCACTGAAGCTTTCTTT. Translating it yields CASSSVAGVTEAFF.

V gene TRBV21-1 combines with J gene TRBJ1-2; no check of the table's D call, TRBD1, against the DNA was made. TRBV21-1 is annotated as a pseudogene. CDR3 length: 15 amino acids. CDR3 coding DNA: TGTGCCAGCAGCAAAGTCGACAGCGTTCACTATGGCTACACCTTC. It codes for CASSKVDSVHYGYTF.

The chain couples TRBV19 to TRBJ1-3; D perhaps matches TRBD1 (5 bases). This CDR3 comprises 18 residues. Trimming removed 6 bases at V and 0 bases at J, with 21 bases between. The germline CDR1 and CDR2 sequences are LNHDA and SQIVND (reference sequence). Here the CDR3 reads CASSPKEGGGPSGNTIYF. The CDR3, as DNA: TGTGCCAGTAGCCCCAAGGAGGGCGGGGGACCCTCTGGAAACACCATATATTTT.

CDR3 region: CASTYRSRNSGNTIYF. The CDR3 region has the DNA TGTGCCAGCACCTACCGCTCCCGAAATTCTGGAAACACCATATATTTT. The V call is TRBV28, the J call TRBJ1-3; no clear D gene. From germline, CDR1 is MDHEN and CDR2 SYDVKM. V was trimmed by 7 bases and J by 1 base, leaving 17 bases between them. The CDR3 runs 16 residues.

The chain has TRBV5-8 and TRBJ1-5, with D perhaps matching TRBD1 (6 bases). The ends were cut back, 4 bases at V and 2 bases at J, with 10 bases in the middle. The CDR3 is 14 amino acids. Germline loops: CDR1 SGHTS, CDR2 YDEGEE. CDR3 in amino acids: CASSLQGGNQPQHF. The CDR3, as DNA: TGTGCCAGCAGCCTACAGGGAGGCAATCAGCCCCAGCATTTT.

The chain is built from TRBV30 and TRBJ1-3; D ambiguous. V shed 0 bases and J shed 0 bases, with 15 bases lying between them. The CDR3 runs 17 residues. Per the germline V gene, CDR1 is GTSNPN and CDR2 is SVGIG (reference sequence). Written as DNA, the CDR3 is TGTGCCTGGAGTGTAACCCCTCCCGGGAGCTCTGGAAACACCATATATTTT. This gives the protein CAWSVTPPGSSGNTIYF. Variable domain in full (rest from reference TRBV30 and TRBJ1-3): SQTIHQWPATLVQPVGSPLSLECTVEGTSNPNLYWYRQAAGRGLQLLFYSVGIGQISSEVPQNLSASRPQDRQFILSSKKLLLSDSGFYLCAWSVTPPGSSGNTIYFGEGSWLTVV.

V gene TRBV24-1 combines with J gene TRBJ1-2; no reliable D call. CDR3 size: 12 residues. The germline V gene encodes CDR1 KGHDR and CDR2 SFDVKD. V lost 3 bases and J 6 bases, leaving 7 bases between the germline ends. CDR3 in DNA: TGTGCCACCAGTGATGCGGGTAATGGCTACACCTTC. Amino acids: CATSDAGNGYTF.

The chain has TRBV5-1 and TRBJ2-7, with a weak D call TRBD2 (7 bases). The germline CDR1 and CDR2 sequences are SGHRS and YFSETQ. The CDR3 runs to 14 residues. The V end was cut by 5 bases, the J end by 4 bases, with 16 bases between. CDR3 amino acids: CASRWGLAEYEQYF. DNA for the CDR3: TGCGCCAGCAGGTGGGGGCTAGCGGAGTACGAGCAGTACTTC.

V usage is TRBV7-8 and J usage is TRBJ2-7; 10 nucleotides agree with TRBD2. With 2 bases clipped from V and 2 bases from J, the junction kept 3 bases outside the gene matches. The CDR3 runs to 15 residues. Per the germline V gene, CDR1 is SGHVS and CDR2 is FQNEAQ. The CDR3 reads CASSLRAGGAYEQYF. CDR3 nucleotides: TGTGCCAGCAGCTTAAGAGCGGGAGGGGCCTACGAGCAGTACTTC.

The rearrangement joins TRBV24-1 to TRBJ2-5, with TRBD2 as a possible D gene (5 bases). From germline, CDR1 is KGHDR and CDR2 SFDVKD. V dropped 4 bases and J dropped 1 base, with 21 bases sitting between them. The CDR3 extends over 18 amino acids. The CDR3 DNA is TGTGCCACCAGTGACCCAAATCGAGAGGGCTACCTCCAAGAGACCCAGTACTTC. Translation gives CATSDPNREGYLQETQYF.

This chain links TRBV3-1 (or the pseudogene TRBV3-2) with TRBJ1-5, with TRBD1 as a possible D gene (6 bases). The germline gives CDR1 LGHDT, CDR2 YNNKEL (reference sequence). The CDR3 extends over 15 amino acids. Trimming left V 0 bases short and J 8 bases short, with 14 bases between. The CDR3 DNA is TGTGCCAGCAGCCAAGAAGGTCGAGGGGGTAAGCCCCAGCATTTT. This translates into CASSQEGRGGKPQHF.

CDR3 in amino acids: CASSDSPGLAGIISYNEQFF. CDR3 bases: TGTGCCAGCAGTGACTCTCCGGGACTAGCGGGGATCATCTCCTACAATGAGCAGTTCTTC. V and J are TRBV6-4 and TRBJ2-1, with 13 bases identical to TRBD2. This CDR3 is 20 amino acids long. V shed 0 bases, J shed 0 bases, and the junction held 8 bases outside the gene matches. Germline V gene sequence: CDR1 MRHNA, CDR2 SNTAGT.

The gene calls are TRBV29-1 and TRBJ1-3; D call uncertain. The CDR3 spans 12 residues. CDR1 and CDR2 (germline): SQVTM, ANQGSEA. Deletions cut 6 bases from V and 0 bases from J, with 6 bases between. The CDR3 bases are TGCAGCGTGACTAGCTCTGGAAACACCATATATTTT. This encodes CSVTSSGNTIYF.

The V call is TRBV19, the J call TRBJ2-7; possibly TRBD2 for D (6 bases). The CDR3 is made up of 12 amino acids. The V end lost 4 bases, the J end lost 10 bases, and 14 bases lay between the germline ends. The V gene's germline CDR1 is LNHDA and CDR2 SQIVND (reference sequence). CDR3 residues: CASSKLAAGQYF. As DNA, the CDR3 is TGTGCCAGTAGTAAGCTGGCAGCGGGCCAGTACTTC.

The chain carries TRBV14 and TRBJ1-2, with D perhaps TRBD1 (5 bases). This CDR3 has 15 amino acids. Germline V CDR1 and CDR2: SGHDN, FVKESK. Trimming took 0 bases from V and 4 from J, leaving 12 bases between them. The CDR3 protein is CASSQDRVGGYGYTF. In DNA, the CDR3 is TGTGCCAGCAGCCAAGACAGGGTTGGCGGCTATGGCTACACCTTC. The full variable domain, with the rest looked up from reference TRBV14 and TRBJ1-2, is EAGVTQFPSHSVIEKGQTVTLRCDPISGHDNLYWYRRVMGKEIKFLLHFVKESKQDESGMPNNRFLAERTGGTYSTLKVQPAELEDSGVYFCASSQDRVGGYGYTFGSGTRLTVV.

This chain connects TRBV6-6 to TRBJ2-5, with 10 bases fitting TRBD1. The CDR3 is 15 amino acids. After removal of 6 bases from V and 2 bases from J, the junction contained 6 bases not matched to a gene. CDR1 is MNHNY, CDR2 SVGAGI, per germline (reference sequence). The CDR3 DNA reads TGTGCCAGCAGACCGGGACAGGGGCTGCAAGAGACCCAGTACTTC. This encodes CASRPGQGLQETQYF.

This chain connects TRBV4-3 to TRBJ2-1, with 9 bases lining up with TRBD2. Unmatched junction bases numbered 13, after V lost 0 bases and J lost 1 base. Germline CDR1 and CDR2: LGHNA and YSLEER. This CDR3 is 20 amino acids long. The CDR3 region is CASSQERASGVGRSYNEQFF. DNA of the CDR3: TGCGCCAGCAGCCAAGAAAGGGCTAGCGGGGTTGGTAGGTCCTACAATGAGCAGTTCTTC.

CDR3 DNA: TGTGCCAGCAGCGTAGTATTGAACACCGGGGAGCTGTTTTTT. Protein product: CASSVVLNTGELFF. J is TRBJ2-2 and V is TRBV9; D not certain. The CDR3 is 14 amino acids. With 0 bases removed from V and 1 base from J, the gap between germline ends came to 4 bases. From germline, CDR1 is SGDLS and CDR2 YYNGEE.

The rearrangement uses TRBV6-2 or TRBV6-3 and TRBJ2-1; D is perhaps TRBD1 (7 bases). V was trimmed by 4 bases and J by 9 bases, leaving 25 bases between them. CDR1 and CDR2 from the germline V gene are MNHEY and SVGEGT. The CDR3 has 17 amino acids. CDR3 sequence (DNA): TGTGCCAGCAGTTCAACCTGGACGGGGCCAGGGGGGACTGAGCAGTTCTTC. Translation gives CASSSTWTGPGGTEQFF.

J is TRBJ1-6 and V is TRBV7-2; TRBD1 matches at 10 bases. With V trimmed by 0 bases and J by 9 bases, 5 bases remained unmatched. This CDR3 comprises 16 residues. Germline-derived CDR1 and CDR2 are SGHTA and FQGNSA. The CDR3 DNA is TGTGCCAGCAGCTTAGCGGGAGACAGGGGGCTTTCACCCCTCCACTTT. Its translation is CASSLAGDRGLSPLHF.

This chain connects TRBV7-9 to TRBJ2-7, with 11 nucleotides matching TRBD1. The CDR3 runs to 17 residues. Trimming removed 1 base from V and 2 bases from J; junction bases left unmatched: 7. Germline CDR1 and CDR2: SEHNR and FQNEAQ (reference sequence). CDR3 residues: CASSLGGLGQGAYEQYF. The CDR3 DNA reads as TGTGCCAGCAGCTTAGGAGGGTTGGGACAGGGGGCCTACGAGCAGTACTTC.

This clone appeared a single time. V usage is TRBV6-5 and J usage is TRBJ2-7, with TRBD1 matching 7 bases. Germline V gene data show CDR1 as MNHEY and CDR2 as SVGAGI. The CDR3 sequence is 14 residues long. V was pared by 4 bases and J by 3 bases, with 6 bases of the junction left unmatched. CDR3 region: CASSLQGTFYEQYF. The CDR3 nucleotides are TGTGCCAGCAGTTTACAGGGGACCTTCTACGAGCAGTACTTC.